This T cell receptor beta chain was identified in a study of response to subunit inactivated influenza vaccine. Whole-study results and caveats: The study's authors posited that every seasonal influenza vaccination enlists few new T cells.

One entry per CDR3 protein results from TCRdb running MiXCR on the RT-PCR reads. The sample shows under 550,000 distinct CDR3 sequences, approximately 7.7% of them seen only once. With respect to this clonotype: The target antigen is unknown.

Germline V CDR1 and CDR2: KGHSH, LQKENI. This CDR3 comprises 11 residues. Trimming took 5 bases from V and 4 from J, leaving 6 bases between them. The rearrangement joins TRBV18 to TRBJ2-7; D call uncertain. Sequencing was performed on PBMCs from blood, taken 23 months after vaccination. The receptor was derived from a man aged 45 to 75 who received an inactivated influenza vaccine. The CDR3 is CASSTEYEQYF. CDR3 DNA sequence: TGTGCCAGCTCAACTGAGTACGAGCAGTACTTC.